This T cell receptor beta chain is from a study of CD8+CD57+ T cells in acquired aplastic anemia. At the level of the study: DNA recovered from sorted CD4+ and CD8+ cells had a mean of approximately 3.5 ug.

Whoever was chosen for sequencing had shown CD8+CD57+ cell expansion by flow cytometry. When blood sampling took place, the patients had received no therapy. The count of this clonotype is one. This CDR3 is built from 15 residues. V lost 6 bases, J lost 1 base, and 9 bases stayed unmatched. CDR1 and CDR2 from the germline V gene are LNHDA and SQIVND (reference sequence). Genomic DNA templated the TCR beta VDJ and CDR3 profiling. TCRdb passed the reads through MiXCR, listing each CDR3 protein once. Here the sample spans more than 200,000 distinct CDR3 sequences, roughly 45% being singletons. This clonotype was sampled from a human donor with aplastic anemia. The sample consisted of sorted CD4+, CD8+, or CD8+CD57+ T cells (not recorded which) from PBMCs. The chain couples TRBV19 to TRBJ2-7; 7 nucleotides align to TRBD1. CDR3 sequence reads: CASRYGQDLSYEQYF. The CDR3 DNA is TGTGCCAGTAGATACGGACAGGATCTATCCTACGAGCAGTACTTC.